These 2 T cell receptor beta chains were all obtained from the same sample, sequenced in a study of CD8+CD57+ T cells in acquired aplastic anemia (dated by TCRdb to the late 2010s). Sequencing was performed on an Illumina HiSeq 2000. Genomic DNA was used as template for profiling of TCR beta VDJ combinations and CDR3 sequences. TCRdb passed the public sequencing reads through fastp at Q25 and MiXCR, retaining productive beta sequences. All rows with the same CDR3 protein become a single entry with the most common DNA and genes. The sample table holds some 210,000 distinct CDR3 sequences, of which roughly 55% were seen once. The ten most abundant clones make up about 31% of the sample. The source material was sorted CD4+, CD8+, or CD8+CD57+ T cells (not recorded which) from PBMCs. The receptors were gathered from a human donor in good health.

The J gene is TRBJ2-1, the V gene TRBV5-6; TRBD1 might be the D (6 bases). Germline CDR1 reads SGHDT; CDR2 reads YYEEEE. This CDR3 is 14 amino acids long. Trimming pared 1 base from V and 10 bases from J, leaving 15 bases between. DNA for the CDR3: TGTGCCAGCAGCTTGAGCTACAGGGCGGGCGAGCAGTTCTTC. Encoded protein: CASSLSYRAGEQFF.

The CDR3, as DNA: TGTGCCAGTAGTATTGGACTCACCCAACGGGATACGCAGTATTTT. Translating gives CASSIGLTQRDTQYF. The chain recombines TRBV19 with TRBJ2-3; perhaps TRBD2 as D (5 bases). V lost 3 bases to trimming and J lost 6 bases, with 16 bases between them. The CDR3 extends over 15 amino acids. The germline gives CDR1 LNHDA, CDR2 SQIVND (reference sequence).